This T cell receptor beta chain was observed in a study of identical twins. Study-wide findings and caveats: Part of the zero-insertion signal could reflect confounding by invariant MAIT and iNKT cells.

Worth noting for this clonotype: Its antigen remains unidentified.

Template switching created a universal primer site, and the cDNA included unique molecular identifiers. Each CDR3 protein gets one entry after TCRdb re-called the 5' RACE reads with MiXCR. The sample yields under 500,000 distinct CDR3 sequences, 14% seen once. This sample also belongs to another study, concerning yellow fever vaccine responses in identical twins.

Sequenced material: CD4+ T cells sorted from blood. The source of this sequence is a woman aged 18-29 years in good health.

In DNA, the CDR3 is TGTGCCAGCAGCATCCGGACAGGGTATAACTATGGCTACACCTTC. Amino acids: CASSIRTGYNYGYTF. This chain uses TRBV21-1 with TRBJ1-2; the DNA was not compared with TRBD1, the D call given in the table. TRBV21-1 counts as a pseudogene. The CDR3 contains 15 residues.